Listed here is a single T cell receptor beta chain. Its antigen is not known. Time point defined: healthy volunteer bleed at 6 weeks. Unfractionated whole blood was the source from which total RNA was extracted. The sample comes from a study of human T cells and chemical hapten exposure. About the study: Largely, small differences in pooled library volume made per-sample TCR yields vary.

Study observations and caveats: Counts of TCRs above 1 in 1000 frequency stayed unchanged with DPC sensitization.

This CDR3 region has 20 residues. The J segment lost 10 bases and the V segment lost 1 base, leaving 19 bases of the junction unmatched. Germline V CDR1 and CDR2: SGHTA, FQGNSA. It was the library that attached unique molecular identifiers to individual cDNA molecules. Using its own MiXCR run on the RACE reads, TCRdb lists one record per CDR3 protein. The profile covers 40,000 to 45,000 distinct CDR3 sequences, with about 4% appearing a single time and 4.5% to 7% taken by the ten largest. V and J are TRBV7-2 and TRBJ1-6; 10 positions match TRBD1. This TCR came from a human donor in good health. Some clones in this sample may be carry-over from other donors' samples. The sequenced sample was whole blood. CDR3 amino acids: CASSLVSPGQGLSGGSPLHF. Here the CDR3 DNA reads TGTGCCAGCAGCTTAGTCTCACCGGGACAGGGGTTATCAGGCGGATCACCCCTCCACTTT.